The subject of this entry is one TCR beta chain. Its antigen remains unidentified. It has no much larger one-base neighbor in the sample; base qualities were not kept. Library preparation used PCR. Sequencing was performed on an Illumina HiSeq 4000. High-throughput sequencing was used to profile the TCR beta-chain CDR3 region of every patient. The published analysis was carried out like this. Drawing on CDR3 differences between clinicopathological groups, the researchers built a classifier meant to tell apart patients with distant-metastatic papillary thyroid cancer. The Shannon index was used to assess repertoire diversity, and the Morisita-Horn index was used to assess tumor-blood repertoire similarity. TCRdb passed the public sequencing reads through fastp at Q25 and MiXCR, retaining productive beta sequences. The authors' filters were not applied to this entry. The sample yields some 20,000 clones; 25% to 30% were counted once. Over 6% of the sample comes from the top ten.

Before undergoing thyroid surgery, none of the patients had been given any kind of treatment. Patient clinical samples collected from 2012 to 2018 were retrospectively analysed using T-cell receptor beta sequencing. V loses 6 bases of germline sequence and J loses 11 bases, and the interval between the two ends is 19 bases. The CDR3 goes from the cysteine to the phenylalanine over 13 residues. The read is trimmed to its CDR3 DNA, 39 bases read in frame from base 1. Per the germline V gene (reference sequence), SEHNR is the CDR1 and FQNEAQ is the CDR2. This specimen belongs to a study of metastatic and nonmetastatic thyroid tumors (dated by TCRdb to the early 2020s). As for the study more broadly: For patients with malignant and with benign thyroid disease, the researchers compared repertoires between peripheral blood samples and tumor or nodule tissue samples. Paper-wide results and their limitations: In both blood and tumor samples, TCR beta diversity was reported to be significantly higher in malignant tumors than in benign nodules.

The chain is assembled from TRBV7-9 and TRBJ2-5, and the D gene may be TRBD2, 5 bases matching. Sequenced sample: blood. This receptor was identified in a female donor with papillary thyroid cancer or a benign thyroid nodule (not recorded which). Some clones in this sample may be carry-over from other donors' samples. The CDR3 loop reads CASRGRTGDTQYF. The bases read TGTGCCAGCAGGGGGAGAACCGGGGATACTCAGTACTTC.